This is a list of T cell receptor beta chains from one sample in a study of T cell changes during pregnancy in multiple sclerosis. Repertoires were generated with immunoSEQ multiplex PCR, while TCRdb's copy carries only in-frame clones and drops some. The table shows around 100,000 clones, with approximately 90% occurring only once. The sample was peripheral blood, taken in the third trimester of pregnancy. The receptors were gathered from a female donor with multiple sclerosis, enrolled in a pregnancy study. Both conserved end residues are part of each CDR3. The D gene is left open where the match is weak. A row's size may be missing; if present it is once, few, many or a size class.

clone_size,j_call,d_call,v_call,cdr3_aa,cdr3_nt
NA,TRBJ1-5,NA,TRBV27,CASSRGLDQPQHF,TGTGCCAGCAGTCGGGGGTTGGATCAGCCCCAGCATTTT
NA,TRBJ2-1,TRBD2,TRBV29-1,CSIPLSGSWIEQFF,TGCAGCATACCCCTAAGCGGGAGTTGGATTGAGCAGTTCTTC
NA,TRBJ2-3,TRBD1,TRBV27,CASSLYRGTDTQYF,TGTGCCAGCAGTTTATACAGGGGAACAGATACGCAGTATTTT
few,TRBJ2-7,NA,TRBV27,CASSFPGFEQYF,TGTGCCAGCAGTTTCCCAGGGTTCGAGCAGTACTTC
NA,TRBJ2-1,NA,TRBV5-4,CASSLALAGNNEQFF,TGTGCCAGCAGCTTGGCCTTGGCAGGGAACAATGAGCAGTTCTTC
NA,TRBJ1-2,NA,TRBV6-5,CASTPGGYGYTF,TGTGCCAGCACCCCGGGAGGCTATGGCTACACCTTC
NA,TRBJ1-2,TRBD1,TRBV18,CASSPRRGTVEDYGYTF,TGTGCCAGCTCCCCTAGAAGGGGGACAGTCGAAGACTATGGCTACACCTTC
NA,TRBJ1-5,NA,TRBV18,CASSRSGGSDQPQHF,TGTGCCAGCTCACGCAGCGGGGGCTCCGATCAGCCCCAGCATTTT
NA,TRBJ2-7,NA,TRBV9,CASSGGRESHLYEQYF,TGTGCCAGCAGCGGGGGGCGGGAGAGCCACCTCTACGAGCAGTACTTC
NA,TRBJ2-1,TRBD2,TRBV10-3,CATRAGGSHEQFF,TGTGCCACAAGAGCGGGGGGGTCCCATGAGCAGTTCTTC
NA,TRBJ1-5,TRBD1,TRBV19,CASSRWDREIGNQPQHF,TGTGCCAGTAGTAGGTGGGACAGGGAGATTGGCAATCAGCCCCAGCATTTT
NA,TRBJ2-1,TRBD2,TRBV5-1,CASSLGEAGVYNEQFF,TGCGCCAGCAGCTTGGGTGAAGCGGGGGTTTACAATGAGCAGTTCTTC
NA,TRBJ2-7,NA,TRBV14,CASSATIHEQYF,TGTGCCAGCAGCGCCACTATTCACGAGCAGTACTTC
NA,TRBJ2-1,TRBD2,TRBV5-1,CASSLETSGSNEQFF,TGCGCCAGCAGCTTGGAGACTAGCGGGAGTAATGAGCAGTTCTTC
NA,TRBJ1-3,NA,TRBV15,CATSRDLAGGNTIYF,TGTGCCACCAGCAGAGATCTGGCTGGTGGAAACACCATATATTTT
NA,TRBJ1-2,TRBD1,TRBV10-3,CAISDPGQGGGYTF,TGTGCCATCAGTGACCCCGGACAGGGAGGCGGCTACACCTTC
NA,TRBJ2-1,TRBD2,TRBV10-3,CAISLGLAGKNEQFF,TGTGCCATCAGTTTGGGACTAGCGGGAAAAAATGAGCAGTTCTTC
once,TRBJ2-7,NA,TRBV28,CASSFGTRAYEQYF,TGTGCCAGCAGTTTCGGGACTCGAGCCTACGAGCAGTACTTC
once,TRBJ2-1,NA,TRBV5-1,CASSFGGTYNEQFF,TGCGCCAGCAGCTTTGGTGGCACCTACAATGAGCAGTTCTTC
NA,TRBJ2-3,TRBD2,TRBV5-4,CASNPGGPATDTQYF,TGTGCCAGCAACCCGGGGGGGCCGGCCACAGATACGCAGTATTTT
NA,TRBJ2-1,NA,TRBV5-1,CASSLGTVTAEQFF,TGCGCCAGCAGCTTGGGGACAGTCACTGCTGAGCAGTTCTTC
NA,TRBJ2-7,NA,TRBV7-9,CASSLVPANPPGEQYF,TGTGCCAGCAGCTTAGTCCCTGCAAACCCGCCAGGGGAGCAGTACTTC
NA,TRBJ1-3,TRBD1,TRBV27,CASSLAGGTGNTIYF,TGTGCCAGCAGTTTAGCAGGGGGGACTGGAAACACCATATATTTT
NA,TRBJ2-1,TRBD2,TRBV5-1,CASSPILAGSRNEQFF,TGCGCCAGCAGCCCGATTCTAGCGGGAAGTCGCAATGAGCAGTTCTTC
NA,TRBJ2-2,TRBD2,TRBV10-2,CASKMNQGLIPGELFF,TGCGCCAGCAAAATGAATCAGGGACTAATCCCCGGGGAGCTGTTTTTT
NA,TRBJ2-3,TRBD2,TRBV9,CASSSLAADTQYF,TGTGCCAGCAGCTCCCTAGCGGCAGATACGCAGTATTTT
NA,TRBJ2-7,NA,TRBV7-9,CASSSGPEGAYEQYF,TGTGCCAGCAGCTCCGGCCCAGAGGGGGCCTACGAGCAGTACTTC
NA,TRBJ2-7,TRBD2,TRBV2,CASSGPKGRGRGEQYF,TGTGCCAGCAGTGGGCCAAAGGGACGCGGGAGAGGCGAGCAGTACTTC